This passage covers 2 T cell receptor beta chains from one sample sequenced in a study of T cell changes during pregnancy in multiple sclerosis. Data came from immunoSEQ multiplex PCR; TCRdb stores just in-frame clones and leaves some out. The sample carries over 100,000 clones, 92% recorded once. The sample consisted of peripheral blood, taken in the third trimester of pregnancy. The receptor source for this set is a female donor with multiple sclerosis, enrolled in a pregnancy study.

The chain carries TRBV7-8 and TRBJ2-1; 7 bases line up with TRBD2. CDR1 is SGHVS, CDR2 FQNEAQ, per germline. This CDR3 comprises 15 residues. V lost 3 bases to trimming and J lost 0 bases; unmatched junction nucleotides: 2. The CDR3 bases are TGTGCCAGCAGCTTCGGGGGGAGCTCCTACAATGAGCAGTTCTTC. Its protein product is CASSFGGSSYNEQFF. Together with reference TRBV7-8 and TRBJ2-1, the CDR3 gives the full variable domain: GAGVSQSPRYKVAKRGQDVALRCDPISGHVSLFWYQQALGQGPEFLTYFQNEAQLDKSGLPSDRFFAERPEGSVSTLKIQRTQQEDSAVYLCASSFGGSSYNEQFFGPGTRLTVL.

The V gene is TRBV29-1, the J gene TRBJ2-7, with 8 bases that match TRBD2. The CDR3 is 12 amino acids. V trimming: 7 bases; J trimming: 4 bases; junction bases outside the gene matches: 6. Germline values: CDR1 SQVTM, CDR2 ANQGSEA. The CDR3 region has the DNA TGCAGCGCCAACAGCGGGAGATACGAGCAGTACTTC. Translation gives CSANSGRYEQYF.